This is a list of T cell receptor beta chains from one sample in a study of shared clonotypes between healthy human individuals. Generated by immunoSEQ multiplex PCR, the TCRdb table keeps only in-frame clones and is missing some. Here the sample spans 1 million to 1.3 million clones, around three quarters being singletons. The sequenced sample consisted of memory CD4+ T cells from PBMCs. The receptors come from a young man in good health. Some clones in this sample may be carry-over from other donors' samples. The CDR3 runs from the conserved cysteine through the conserved F or W. The D gene is left open where the match is weak. Size tells how often a clone was seen (once, few, many) or the class of an expanded clone, and some rows leave it out.

size | D | length | J | V | CDR3 | DNA
once | . | 14 | TRBJ2-1 | TRBV5-1 | CASSWGDNYNEQFF | TGCGCCAGCAGCTGGGGGGACAACTACAATGAGCAGTTCTTC
many | TRBD2 | 12 | TRBJ2-7 | TRBV2 | CASTLAGEEQYF | TGTGCCAGCACCCTAGCGGGAGAGGAGCAGTACTTC
. | . | 13 | TRBJ2-7 | TRBV11-2 | CASSLVTDGEQYF | TGTGCCAGCAGCTTAGTAACAGATGGGGAGCAGTACTTC
few | TRBD1 | 15 | TRBJ1-5 | TRBV2 | CASSEMGQVNQPQHF | TGTGCCAGCAGTGAAATGGGACAGGTGAATCAGCCCCAGCATTTT
once | TRBD2 | 16 | TRBJ2-1 | TRBV7-3 | CASSSVAGGIYNEQFF | TGTGCCAGCAGCTCTGTAGCGGGAGGAATATACAATGAGCAGTTCTTC
few | . | 13 | TRBJ1-1 | TRBV7-9 | CASSLDGESEAFF | TGTGCCAGCAGCTTAGATGGGGAGAGTGAAGCTTTCTTT
. | TRBD1 | 15 | TRBJ1-1 | TRBV6-5 | CASSSGTGGNTEAFF | TGTGCCAGCAGTTCCGGGACAGGGGGAAACACTGAAGCTTTCTTT
few | . | 13 | TRBJ2-3 | TRBV4-2 | CASSLGFTDTQYF | TGTGCCAGCAGCCTGGGGTTCACAGATACGCAGTATTTT
. | TRBD1 | 16 | TRBJ1-5 | TRBV28 | CATTTSGTGLHQPQHF | TGTGCCACCACAACTTCCGGGACAGGGTTACATCAGCCCCAGCATTTT
once | TRBD2 | 16 | TRBJ2-3 | TRBV5-1 | CASSFSLLADTDTQYF | TGCGCCAGCAGCTTTTCCCTACTAGCGGATACAGATACGCAGTATTTT
. | . | 15 | TRBJ1-1 | TRBV5-1 | CASSLRMGADFGAFF | TGCGCCAGCAGCTTGCGGATGGGGGCGGATTTCGGAGCTTTCTTT
. | TRBD2 | 16 | TRBJ2-7 | TRBV5-1 | CASSLTSGRTVYEQYF | TGCGCCAGCAGCCTGACTAGCGGGAGGACTGTTTACGAGCAGTACTTC
. | . | 12 | TRBJ2-3 | TRBV28 | CASSLLGDTQYF | TGTGCCAGCAGCCTTTTAGGGGATACGCAGTATTTT
few | TRBD2 | 15 | TRBJ2-7 | TRBV28 | CASRAPGLAGYEQYF | TGTGCCAGCAGAGCTCCGGGACTAGCGGGTTACGAGCAGTACTTC
. | . | 14 | TRBJ1-1 | TRBV10-3 | CAISEFRGYTEAFF | TGTGCCATCAGTGAGTTTCGAGGGTACACTGAAGCTTTCTTT
. | . | 14 | TRBJ1-1 | TRBV27 | CASSRPGGATEAFF | TGTGCCAGCAGTCGTCCCGGGGGAGCCACTGAAGCTTTCTTT
. | . | 13 | TRBJ2-7 | TRBV10-3 | CAIMGLAGYEQYF | TGTGCCATCATGGGCCTAGCTGGGTACGAGCAGTACTTC
. | . | 12 | TRBJ2-7 | TRBV7-9 | CASSYRSYEQYF | TGTGCCAGCAGCTACCGAAGCTACGAGCAGTACTTC
many | TRBD1 | 15 | TRBJ1-2 | TRBV6-5 | CASSYGATGSPGYTF | TGTGCCAGCAGTTACGGGGCGACAGGGTCGCCTGGCTACACCTTC
. | . | 14 | TRBJ2-7 | TRBV27 | CASTKGGEDYEQYF | TGTGCCAGCACAAAAGGAGGGGAAGACTACGAGCAGTACTTC
. | . | 13 | TRBJ2-5 | TRBV7-7 | CASSLVREETQYF | TGTGCCAGCAGCTTAGTCCGGGAAGAGACCCAGTACTTC
. | . | 11 | TRBJ2-5 | TRBV2 | CASTILAQQYF | TGTGCCAGCACCATCCTAGCGCAGCAGTACTTC
few | . | 12 | TRBJ2-3 | TRBV30 | CAWSPRSDTQYF | TGTGCCTGGAGCCCTAGGTCAGATACGCAGTATTTT
. | . | 13 | TRBJ1-4 | TRBV5-1 | CASSLNGAEKLFF | TGCGCCAGCAGCTTGAATGGAGCCGAAAAACTGTTTTTT
. | TRBD1 | 15 | TRBJ1-5 | TRBV14 | CASSQDVQGNQPQHF | TGTGCCAGCAGCCAAGACGTACAGGGGAATCAGCCCCAGCATTTT
. | TRBD2 | 15 | TRBJ2-7 | TRBV6-5 | CASSTTSGSSYEQYF | TGTGCCAGCAGTACGACTAGCGGATCCTCCTACGAGCAGTACTTC
few | TRBD2 | 14 | TRBJ2-7 | TRBV28 | CASARSGVDYEQYF | TGTGCCAGCGCTAGAAGCGGGGTGGACTACGAGCAGTACTTC
many | TRBD1 | 16 | TRBJ1-1 | TRBV11-2 | CASSSSAGTGPTEAFF | TGTGCCAGCAGCTCCTCAGCCGGGACAGGACCCACTGAAGCTTTCTTT
once | TRBD2 | 16 | TRBJ2-1 | TRBV6-1 | CASSVTGTSGYDEQFF | TGTGCCAGCAGTGTCACCGGGACTAGCGGGTACGATGAGCAGTTCTTC
. | . | 14 | TRBJ2-2 | TRBV27 | CASSSPRTTGELFF | TGTGCCAGCAGTTCTCCTCGTACCACCGGGGAGCTGTTTTTT
. | TRBD1 | 13 | TRBJ2-7 | TRBV2 | CASSPGQGNEQYF | TGTGCCAGCAGTCCGGGACAGGGGAACGAGCAGTACTTC
. | . | 15 | TRBJ2-3 | TRBV7-8 | CASSLGAGGLDTQYF | TGTGCCAGCAGCTTAGGGGCAGGCGGGTTAGATACGCAGTATTTT
. | TRBD1 | 13 | TRBJ2-7 | TRBV10-1 | CASSESGGDEQYF | TGCGCCAGCTCCGAGTCAGGGGGCGACGAGCAGTACTTC
once | TRBD2 | 16 | TRBJ2-3 | TRBV14 | CASSQRAPAGTDTQYF | TGTGCCAGCAGCCAAAGAGCCCCAGCGGGGACAGATACGCAGTATTTT
few | . | 15 | TRBJ1-5 | TRBV5-1 | CASSLGSTGNQPQHF | TGCGCCAGCAGCTTGGGTTCCACAGGGAATCAGCCCCAGCATTTT
. | . | 16 | TRBJ1-3 | TRBV10-3 | CAISESSYSSGNTIYF | TGTGCCATCAGTGAGTCGTCCTACAGCTCTGGAAACACCATATATTTT
. | TRBD1 | 13 | TRBJ1-1 | TRBV5-8 | CASSSGQYTEAFF | TGTGCCAGCAGCTCGGGACAGTACACTGAAGCTTTCTTT
. | . | 16 | TRBJ2-1 | TRBV4-1 | CASTSNTRQGLNEQFF | TGCGCCAGCACCTCAAACACACGACAGGGACTAAATGAGCAGTTCTTC
. | TRBD2 | 16 | TRBJ2-3 | TRBV9 | CASSGGTSGNTDTQYF | TGTGCCAGCAGCGGGGGGACTAGCGGAAACACAGATACGCAGTATTTT
. | . | 11 | TRBJ2-5 | TRBV7-9 | CASQGQETQYF | TGTGCCAGCCAGGGCCAAGAGACCCAGTACTTC